These 8 T cell receptor beta chains were sequenced from one sample in a study of blood T cells in healthy people across ages. Together with a sample-barcoded 5' primer, a J-beta primer mix was included in a second PCR lasting roughly 6 to 12 cycles. TCRdb fed the 5' RACE reads into MiXCR, producing one record per CDR3 protein. This repertoire shows 750,000 to 1,000,000 distinct CDR3 sequences, approximately 32% found once; its top ten account for roughly 10%. These data were likewise used in another study, on T cells of mothers and their children.

Sequences were obtained from blood. The receptors originated from a middle-aged woman in good health.

This clonotype was detected only a few times. V is TRBV12-3 or TRBV12-4 and J is TRBJ2-1; no firm D call. The CDR3 is made up of 17 amino acids. The germline V and J ends were trimmed by 3 bases and 0 bases, with 15 bases remaining between them. CDR3: CASSFRSDSPSYNEQFF. The CDR3 DNA reads TGTGCCAGCAGTTTTAGGTCAGACTCCCCCTCCTACAATGAGCAGTTCTTC.

This clonotype has at least ten counts. The rearrangement joins TRBV9 to TRBJ2-7; the D gene is possibly TRBD1 (6 bases). The V end was cut by 4 bases, the J end by 2 bases, with 13 bases between. This CDR3 is 14 amino acids long. CDR1 and CDR2 from the germline V gene are SGDLS and YYNGEE. Written as DNA, the CDR3 is TGTGCCAGCAGCTCCTCCGGGACAACCTACGAGCAGTACTTC. Translating gives CASSSSGTTYEQYF.

The rearrangement uses TRBV30 and TRBJ2-4; the match to TRBD1 covers 10 bases. Germline V gives CDR1 GTSNPN, CDR2 SVGIG (reference sequence). The CDR3 is 15 residues long. Germline trimming cut 2 bases from V and 7 bases from J; bases unmatched to any gene: 8. The CDR3, as DNA: TGTGCCTGGAGTACGGGACAGGGGAGATGGAACATTCAGTACTTC. Amino acid sequence: CAWSTGQGRWNIQYF. Based on the CDR3 plus reference TRBV30 and TRBJ2-4, the full variable domain is SQTIHQWPATLVQPVGSPLSLECTVEGTSNPNLYWYRQAAGRGLQLLFYSVGIGQISSEVPQNLSASRPQDRQFILSSKKLLLSDSGFYLCAWSTGQGRWNIQYFGAGTRLSVL.

The rearrangement uses TRBV7-9 and TRBJ2-7; 12 positions agree with TRBD1. This CDR3 contains 18 residues. Per the germline V gene, CDR1 is SEHNR and CDR2 is FQNEAQ (reference sequence). With V trimmed by 2 bases and J by 4 bases, 12 bases remained unmatched. The CDR3 DNA reads TGTGCCAGCAGCTTATCGACCCCGGGACAGGGGGCTCTATACGAGCAGTACTTC. This translates into CASSLSTPGQGALYEQYF.

The V call is TRBV6-1, the J call TRBJ2-3; weak D call: TRBD2 (5 bases). Germline CDR1 reads MNHNS; CDR2 reads SASEGT. The CDR3 sequence is 16 residues long. V was clipped by 3 bases and J by 3 bases, with 16 bases between them. CDR3 region: CASSDAGSLMTDTQYF. In nucleotides, the CDR3 is TGTGCCAGCAGTGATGCGGGTTCACTGATGACAGATACGCAGTATTTT.

This rearrangement joins TRBV7-2 to TRBJ1-3; D not certain. V dropped 5 bases and J dropped 3 bases, with 14 bases sitting between them. CDR1 and CDR2 from the germline V gene are SGHTA and FQGNSA. This CDR3 spans 15 amino acids. The CDR3 loop is CASSHPGGIGNTIYF. The DNA for the CDR3 is TGTGCCAGCAGCCATCCCGGTGGGATTGGAAACACCATATATTTT.

This clonotype was counted at least ten times. The chain links TRBV7-2 to TRBJ1-2, with a tentative D call TRBD1 (5 bases). Germline CDR1 and CDR2: SGHTA and FQGNSA. This CDR3 has 16 amino acids. Trimming left V 2 bases short and J 8 bases short, with 21 bases between. The CDR3 DNA is TGTGCCAGCAGCTTATTTACAGGAGAACCGGGAGGAGGCTACACCTTC. Its protein is CASSLFTGEPGGGYTF.

The V gene is TRBV4-3, the J gene TRBJ2-1; no reliable D call. Trimming left V 1 base short and J 5 bases short, with 18 bases between. The germline gives CDR1 LGHNA, CDR2 YSLEER. The CDR3 covers 17 residues. DNA for the CDR3: TGCGCCAGCAGCCAAGTAAGGAGACGAGTGGCGGACAATGAGCAGTTCTTC. The encoded protein is CASSQVRRRVADNEQFF.